What follows are 10 T cell receptor beta chains derived from one specimen sequenced in a study of tumor-infiltrating lymphocytes in oesophageal squamous cell carcinoma. TCRdb passed the PCR reads through MiXCR, listing each CDR3 protein once. The table records 9,000 to 13,000 distinct CDR3 sequences, about 53% of them present only once. Sequenced input: esophageal tumor tissue. The receptors stem from a female donor with esophageal squamous cell carcinoma.

This clonotype was detected many times. A read error is likely, as this CDR3 ends without the conserved phenylalanine or tryptophan. The DNA is omitted, as the CDR3 cannot be located on it reliably, and the CDR3 follows TCRdb's listing. The V gene is TRBV6-1, the J gene TRBJ2-7; the table's D gene call, TRBD1, was not cross checked with the DNA. Germline CDR1 is MNHNS and CDR2 is SASEGT. The CDR3 is 18 amino acids in total, end residues counted. The CDR3 here is CASRAPGEWLNYGYTFGS.

This chain links TRBV7-2 with TRBJ1-5; the D gene is possibly TRBD1 (6 bases). V lost 2 bases and J 4 bases, leaving 12 bases between the germline ends. The length of the CDR3 is 15 residues. Germline CDR1 is SGHTA and CDR2 is FQGNSA. This CDR3 is CASSLRGHTNQPQHF. As DNA, the CDR3 is TGTGCCAGCAGCTTAAGGGGACATACTAATCAGCCCCAGCATTTT.

The chain uses TRBV7-3 and TRBJ2-3, with D possibly matching TRBD1 (6 bases). The J call may be incorrect, as the DNA end agrees better with TRBJ2-5. In germline, CDR1 is SGHTA, CDR2 FQGTGA. The CDR3 spans 15 residues. Here the CDR3 DNA reads TGTGCCAGCACCGGACAGTCCCACGGCGGGGAGACCCAGTACTTC. Amino acid sequence: CASTGQSHGGETQYF.

The chain employs TRBV7-6 and TRBJ2-4; the D gene could be TRBD1 or TRBD2 (5 bases each). The DNA end favors TRBJ2-1, so the J call may be wrong. CDR1 is SGHVS, CDR2 FNYEAQ, per germline. This CDR3 is 14 amino acids long. CDR3 sequence reads: CASSLSRDPVNQFF. CDR3 DNA sequence: TGTGCCAGCAGCTTAAGCCGGGACCCCGTGAATCAGTTCTTC.

This clonotype was observed a few times. V and J are TRBV7-2 and TRBJ2-7; D perhaps matches TRBD2 (5 bases). The J call may not be correct, given that the DNA end is closer to TRBJ2-4. The CDR3 is made up of 18 amino acids. Germline V gene sequence: CDR1 SGHTA, CDR2 FQGNSA. DNA for the CDR3: TGTGCCAGCAGCTTAGCGGGGAGCAGTCAACCGGTCAAAAACATTCAGTACTTC. Translated: CASSLAGSSQPVKNIQYF.

V is TRBV7-2 and J is TRBJ2-5; TRBD2 aligns across 9 bases. J gave up 11 bases and V 1 base, and 11 bases lay outside the gene matches. The CDR3 sequence is 15 residues long. The V gene's germline CDR1 is SGHTA and CDR2 FQGNSA. CDR3 sequence (DNA): TGTGCCAGCAGCTTAGGCGGGGGGGGAGCAGATGAGCAGTACTTC. It translates to CASSLGGGGADEQYF.

The chain couples TRBV28 to TRBJ2-6; 7 nucleotides agree with TRBD2. The end of the DNA aligns better with TRBJ2-7, so the J call may be wrong. Germline CDR1 reads MDHEN; CDR2 reads SYDVKM. The CDR3 runs to 16 residues. The CDR3 is CASFSRAASGSYEQYF. Here the CDR3 DNA reads TGTGCCAGCTTCTCCCGAGCGGCTAGCGGTAGCTACGAGCAGTACTTC.

The chain couples TRBV5-1 to TRBJ2-5; D possibly corresponds to TRBD1 (5 bases). The J call may be wrong; the DNA end is better matched by TRBJ2-1. The CDR3 is 13 residues long. The germline V gene encodes CDR1 SGHRS and CDR2 YFSETQ. CDR3 sequence (DNA): TGCGCCAGCAGCACACAGGTGTCCAATGAGCAGTTCTTC. Its translation is CASSTQVSNEQFF.

This clonotype ranks as medium-sized (0.01 to 0.1%). The gene calls are TRBV25-1 and TRBJ1-2, with 8 bases aligning to TRBD1. J lost 4 bases, V lost 10 bases, and 8 bases had no gene match. This CDR3 region has 13 residues. Looked up from germline, CDR1 is MGHDK and CDR2 is SYGVNS. The DNA for the CDR3 is TGTGCCACCTCCAGGGGGCTGACCTATGGCTACACCTTC. It encodes CATSRGLTYGYTF.

V usage is TRBV7-6 and J usage is TRBJ2-2; the match to TRBD2 covers 9 bases. Germline V gene sequence: CDR1 SGHVS, CDR2 FNYEAQ. CDR3 size: 16 residues. V shed 0 bases, J shed 1 base, and the junction held 0 bases outside the gene matches. The CDR3 sequence is CASSLATSGNTGELFF. The CDR3, as DNA: TGTGCCAGCAGCTTAGCGACTAGCGGGAACACCGGGGAGCTGTTTTTT. Filled out from reference TRBV7-6 and TRBJ2-2, the complete variable domain reads GAGVSQSPRYKVTKRGQDVALRCDPISGHVSLYWYRQALGQGPEFLTYFNYEAQQDKSGLPNDRFSAERPEGSISTLTIQRTEQRDSAMYRCASSLATSGNTGELFFGEGSRLTVL.